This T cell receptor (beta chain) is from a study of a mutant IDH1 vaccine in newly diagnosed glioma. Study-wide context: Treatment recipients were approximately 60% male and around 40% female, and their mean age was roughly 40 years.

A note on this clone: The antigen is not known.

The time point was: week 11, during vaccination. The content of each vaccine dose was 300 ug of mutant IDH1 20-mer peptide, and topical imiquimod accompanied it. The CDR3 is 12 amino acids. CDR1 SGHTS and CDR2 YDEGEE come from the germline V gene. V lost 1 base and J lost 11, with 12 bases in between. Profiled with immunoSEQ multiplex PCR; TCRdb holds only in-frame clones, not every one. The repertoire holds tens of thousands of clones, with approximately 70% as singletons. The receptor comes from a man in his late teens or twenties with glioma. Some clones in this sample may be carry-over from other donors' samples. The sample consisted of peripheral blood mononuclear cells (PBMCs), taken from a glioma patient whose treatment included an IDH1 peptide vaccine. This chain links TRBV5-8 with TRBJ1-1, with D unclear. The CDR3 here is CASSLQASLAFF. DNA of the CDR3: TGTGCCAGCAGCTTGCAGGCATCTTTGGCTTTCTTT.